This T cell receptor beta chain was captured in a study of monozygotic twins with inflammatory bowel disease (dated by TCRdb to 2018 to 2020). For context, the study as a whole: A total of roughly 28 monozygotic twin pairs were included in the full study, comprising nine German pairs (four IBD-concordant, five IBD-discordant) and 19 IBD-discordant Danish pairs. The search for disease-associated traits relied mainly on comparing IBD patients with their genetically identical healthy co-twins within discordant pairs. Each individual had, on average, about 151 000 unique TCRalpha sequences and 181 000 unique TCRbeta sequences available for analysis.

Regarding this clonotype: Its specific antigen is unknown.

From each donor, an approximately 2.7 ml peripheral blood sample was collected into PAXgene tubes and kept at -80 degrees C. Without any T cell sorting, total RNA was extracted from whole blood using the PAXgene blood miRNA kit on an automated QIAcube. Peripheral blood from monozygotic twin pairs who were concordant or discordant for inflammatory bowel disease underwent deep TCRalpha and TCRbeta repertoire profiling using unique molecular barcoding. Smoking habits were recorded for all twin pairs, with individuals classified as current, former or never smokers. What the study reported, not specific to this receptor: No difference in repertoire similarity was observed between concordant and discordant twins, possibly owing to limited statistical power. The analysis was unable to tell different T cell subtypes apart. IBD patients had lower TCRbeta repertoire diversity, measured by the inverse Simpson index, than their healthy co-twins. The results gave no support for a single strong signal or clonotype linked to IBD. Fewer clonotypes were shared with other individuals by IBD patients than by healthy twins, most markedly in patients showing signs of disease activity. Because patients were on differing immunosuppressive treatments, the repertoires may have picked up extra background noise and inter-individual variability.

The library was obtained by 5' RACE. Each TCR library was prepared from around 3,400 ng of total RNA. For each sample, cDNA synthesis was carried out in eight separate reactions using SMARTScribe reverse transcriptase. Unique molecular identifiers containing a 6-nucleotide sample barcode were introduced through template switching during cDNA synthesis. Two nested PCRs of about 16 and 10 cycles amplified the TCRalpha and TCRbeta cDNA, and bead purification followed each PCR. Before amplification, cDNA was treated with uracil DNA-glycosylase and purified using the QIAquick PCR purification kit. The second PCR added Illumina TruSeq-compatible adapters along with sample-specific barcodes. TapeStation and Qubit were used to check library quality and concentration, and roughly 5.5 ng of each library was pooled. Pooled libraries were sequenced on an Illumina HiSeq2500 single-index Rapid Run with 2 x 100 bp reads and custom sequencing primers. On the study's bioinformatics: UMI-based consensus assembly with MiGEC version 1.2.6 was used to correct PCR and sequencing errors. MiXCR version 2.1.1 was used to carry out V(D)J alignment, clonotype assembly and CDR3 extraction. To normalise gene usage, clonotype sharing and MAIT/NKT TCR abundance, the top 1000, 10 000 and 20 000 clonotypes in each sample were analysed. After downsampling to 27 000 UMIs, diversity was calculated as the inverse Simpson index using the vegan R package. Paired Mann-Whitney U tests were applied to discordant twin pairs, and Benjamini-Hochberg correction was used for multiple testing. One entry per CDR3 protein sequence results from the TCRdb reprocessing of the reads, with DNA left out. The V and J calls reflect TCRdb's pipeline rather than the authors' work. The table for this sample shows approximately 300,000 distinct CDR3 sequences. The ten largest clones add up to 5.6% of the sample.

The germline V gene specifies LGHNA as CDR1 and YSLEER as CDR2. Its CDR3 holds 18 amino acids, cysteine through phenylalanine. The coding DNA is unavailable. The sequenced material came from blood. The rearranged segments are TRBV4-3 and TRBJ2-7; TCRdb selects TRBD2, and the lack of DNA leaves this call unchecked. This receptor was identified in a human donor with ulcerative colitis or Crohn's disease, or a healthy co-twin of an affected twin (not recorded which). The CDR3 region: CASSPWGVAGVGIDEQYF.